One and the same sample provided the 16 T cell receptor beta chains below, sequenced in a study of blood T cell repertoires in COVID-19. Measured with immunoSEQ multiplex PCR; TCRdb has only the in-frame clones, and not every one. The top ten hold around 1.2% of the sample, which has about 210,000 clones, about 91% seen once. Sequencing input: peripheral blood. The source of these receptors is a man aged 30 to 45 with acute or convalescent COVID-19.

The V and J genes are TRBV5-4 and TRBJ1-2; 7 bases are shared with TRBD1. V lost 3 bases to trimming and J lost 8 bases; unmatched junction nucleotides: 10. This CDR3 comprises 14 residues. Per germline, CDR1 SGHNT and CDR2 YYREEE (reference sequence). CDR3 region: CASSWDSLTMGYTF. For the CDR3, the DNA is TGTGCCAGCAGCTGGGACAGTCTAACTATGGGCTACACCTTC.

The chain uses TRBV24-1 and TRBJ2-1, with 10 bases fitting TRBD1. In germline, CDR1 is KGHDR, CDR2 SFDVKD. This CDR3 region has 15 residues. The V and J ends lost 9 bases and 7 bases, in that order; junction bases with no gene match: 11. The CDR3 DNA is TGTGCCACCTCTTACCGGGACAGGGGTAGTAATGAGCAGTTCTTC. It encodes CATSYRDRGSNEQFF.

The chain combines TRBV27 with TRBJ1-5, with D perhaps matching TRBD1 (6 bases). V was trimmed by 3 bases and J by 5 bases, leaving 11 bases between them. This CDR3 contains 14 residues. Germline CDR1 reads MNHEY; CDR2 reads SMNVEV (reference sequence). The CDR3 reads CASSFGGSDQPQHF. In nucleotides, the CDR3 is TGTGCCAGCAGTTTTGGGGGCTCGGATCAGCCCCAGCATTTT.

The V call is TRBV5-5, the J call TRBJ2-1; the match to TRBD1 covers 10 bases. J was trimmed by 9 bases and V by 3 bases; bases with no gene match: 15. Germline assignment: CDR1 SGHKS and CDR2 YYEKEE (reference sequence). The CDR3 sequence is 17 residues long. CDR3 in amino acids: CASSSPGRTGGLGEQFF. The CDR3 nucleotides are TGTGCCAGCAGCTCCCCCGGGAGGACAGGGGGGCTTGGTGAGCAGTTCTTC.

The chain recombines TRBV9 with TRBJ1-4; the match to TRBD1 covers 7 bases. V shed 3 bases and J 8 bases; nucleotides not matched to a gene: 10. Germline V CDR1 and CDR2: SGDLS, YYNGEE. The CDR3 length is 15 residues. The chain's CDR3 is CASSGRDRAREKLFF. The CDR3 nucleotides read TGTGCCAGCAGCGGAAGAGACAGGGCGAGGGAAAAACTGTTTTTT.

The chain couples TRBV12-3 or TRBV12-4 to TRBJ2-7; possibly TRBD2 for D (5 bases). V was cut by 6 bases and J by 3 bases, with 12 bases left in between. There are 13 residues in the CDR3. The CDR3 is CASSRGIIYEQYF. The CDR3 DNA follows: TGTGCCAGCAGCCGAGGGATCATCTACGAGCAGTACTTC.

V usage is TRBV5-1 and J usage is TRBJ2-7; D is unclear. V lost 0 bases to trimming and J lost 0 bases, with 13 bases between them. CDR1 and CDR2 from the germline V gene are SGHRS and YFSETQ. The CDR3 loop spans 16 amino acids. The CDR3, as DNA: TGCGCCAGCAGCTTGGCCGCAGATTTATACTCCTACGAGCAGTACTTC. Translated: CASSLAADLYSYEQYF.

The rearrangement uses TRBV28 and TRBJ1-1, with D maybe TRBD1 (5 bases). The germline V and J ends were trimmed by 3 bases and 7 bases, with 12 bases remaining between them. CDR1 and CDR2 (germline): MDHEN, SYDVKM. This CDR3 region has 13 residues. This chain's CDR3 is CASSLGFQGEAFF. Written as DNA, the CDR3 is TGTGCCAGCAGTTTGGGCTTCCAGGGTGAAGCTTTCTTT.

The V and J genes are TRBV18 and TRBJ1-1; D perhaps matches TRBD1 (5 bases). Trimming took off 0 bases at V and 3 bases at J, with 8 bases between the two ends. CDR1 and CDR2 from the germline V gene are KGHSH and LQKENI. CDR3 size: 14 residues. The CDR3 is CASSPPGRDTEAFF. CDR3 in DNA: TGTGCCAGCTCACCACCGGGCAGGGACACTGAAGCTTTCTTT. Together with reference TRBV18 and TRBJ1-1, the CDR3 gives the full variable domain: NAGVMQNPRHLVRRRGQEARLRCSPMKGHSHVYWYRQLPEEGLKFMVYLQKENIIDESGMPKERFSAEFPKEGPSILRIQQVVRGDSAAYFCASSPPGRDTEAFFGQGTRLTVV.

This clone was counted once. One junction end does not reproduce the germline sequence, and a read error may be involved. V is TRBV11-2 and J is TRBJ2-1; 11 bases agree with TRBD2. The CDR3 length is 16 residues. Germline values: CDR1 SGHAT, CDR2 FQNNGV. CDR3 DNA sequence: TGTGCCAGCAGCCTAGATAGAAGACTAGCGGGGAATGAGCAGTTCTTC. This translates into CASSLDRRLAGNEQFF.

This clone was observed once. The chain links TRBV7-9 to TRBJ2-3; possible D gene TRBD2, 5 bases. The CDR3 loop spans 14 amino acids. Germline V gene lookup returns CDR1 SEHNR and CDR2 FQNEAQ (reference sequence). Trimming left V 1 base short and J 5 bases short, with 10 bases between. The CDR3 region is CASSLVVGRDTQYF. The CDR3 DNA follows: TGTGCCAGCAGCTTAGTGGTGGGGAGAGATACGCAGTATTTT.

The gene calls are TRBV4-2 and TRBJ2-3; 9 bases line up with TRBD2. The CDR3 totals 15 residues. The ends lost 1 base at V and 4 bases at J; junction bases unmatched: 3. Germline V gene sequence: CDR1 LGHNA, CDR2 YNFKEQ. CDR3 in DNA: TGTGCCAGCAGCCAAGCTAGCGGGGTTTCAGATACGCAGTATTTT. It codes for CASSQASGVSDTQYF.

This clone was observed once. The rearrangement links TRBV9 to TRBJ1-1; a possible D gene is TRBD1 (5 bases). The CDR3 runs to 14 residues. CDR1 is SGDLS and CDR2 is YYNGEE in the germline V gene. V was pared by 3 bases and J by 4 bases, with 13 bases between. In nucleotides, the CDR3 is TGTGCCAGCAGCGGGGGGGTTTATGGCACTGAAGCTTTCTTT. It translates to CASSGGVYGTEAFF.

The genes are TRBV11-2 and TRBJ1-4; no clear D. The CDR3 spans 17 residues. V lost 5 bases and J 2 bases, leaving 18 bases between the germline ends. Germline V gives CDR1 SGHAT, CDR2 FQNNGV. CDR3 nucleotide sequence: TGTGCCAGCAGCCACTCCCAAGGCAGGTCGACTAATGAAAAACTGTTTTTT. It is translated as CASSHSQGRSTNEKLFF. Variable domain in full (rest from reference TRBV11-2 and TRBJ1-4): EAGVAQSPRYKIIEKRQSVAFWCNPISGHATLYWYQQILGQGPKLLIQFQNNGVVDDSQLPKDRFSAERLKGVDSTLKIQPAKLEDSAVYLCASSHSQGRSTNEKLFFGSGTQLSVL.

The chain employs TRBV30 and TRBJ1-2; no firm D call. The CDR3 sequence is 14 residues long. The V end lost 2 bases, the J end lost 5 bases, and 15 bases lay between the germline ends. The germline V gene encodes CDR1 GTSNPN and CDR2 SVGIG (reference sequence). The CDR3 here is CAWSYEGAGYGYTF. The CDR3 DNA reads TGTGCCTGGAGTTACGAGGGCGCGGGGTATGGCTACACCTTC.

The chain employs TRBV3-1 (or the pseudogene TRBV3-2) and TRBJ1-1; weak D call: TRBD1 (6 bases). V lost 5 bases to trimming and J lost 1 base, with 11 bases between them. The germline V gene encodes CDR1 LGHDT and CDR2 YNNKEL (reference sequence). The length of the CDR3 is 14 residues. CDR3 bases: TGTGCCAGCAGCTCTCTACAGGGGAACACTGAAGCTTTCTTT. It codes for CASSSLQGNTEAFF.